This T cell receptor (beta chain) was sequenced in a study of blood T cells in healthy people across ages. As for the study in general: Every two T cells gave about one barcoded beta molecule via template switching.

As regards this clonotype: Its specificity is not known. One end of the junction does not line up with germline, which may come from a read error.

Primed by a sample-barcoded 5' primer and a J-beta primer mix, a second PCR proceeded for roughly 6 to 12 cycles. TCRdb analysed the 5' RACE reads with MiXCR anew, one entry per CDR3 protein. Of approximately 800,000 distinct CDR3 sequences listed, 58% are singletons. Findings of the study overall: Total diversity from one million sequenced T cells was likely underestimated. Because donor CMV status was unknown, expanded clonotype changes were possibly confounded.

Looked up from germline, CDR1 is SGHTA and CDR2 is FQGNSA. This CDR3 region has 14 residues. This receptor was identified in a man aged 25-45 years in good health. Sequenced: blood. The rearrangement joins TRBV7-2 to TRBJ2-1; a weak D match, TRBD2 (7 bases). CDR3 bases: TGTGCCTGCAGCTTAGAGGGCGGGGGCTACGAGCAGTTCTTC. Residues: CACSLEGGGYEQFF.